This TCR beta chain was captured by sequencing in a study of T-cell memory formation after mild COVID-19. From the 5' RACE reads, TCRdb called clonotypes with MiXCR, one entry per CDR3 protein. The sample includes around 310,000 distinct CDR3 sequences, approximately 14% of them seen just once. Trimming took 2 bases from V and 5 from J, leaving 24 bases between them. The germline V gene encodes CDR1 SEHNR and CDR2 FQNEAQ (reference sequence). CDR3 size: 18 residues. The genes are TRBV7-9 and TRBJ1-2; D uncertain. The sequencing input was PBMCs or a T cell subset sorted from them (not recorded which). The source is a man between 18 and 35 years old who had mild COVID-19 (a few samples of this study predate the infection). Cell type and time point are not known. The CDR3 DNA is TGTGCCAGCAGCTTAATCATCTCCCGGCCCCCCCTGGAATATGGCTACACCTTC. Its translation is CASSLIISRPPLEYGYTF.